Below are 5 T cell receptor beta chains sequenced from a single sample in a study of blood T cell repertoires in COVID-19. Assay used: immunoSEQ multiplex PCR; TCRdb lists only in-frame clones, some missing. The sample comprises 200,000 to 250,000 clones, around 80% of which are singletons, and 7.8% rests with the top ten. The sample was peripheral blood. These receptors were collected from a woman aged 80 or older with COVID-19, enrolled during active disease.

The chain is built from TRBV6-2 or TRBV6-3 and TRBJ1-2; the D gene is possibly TRBD1 (5 bases). The germline V and J ends were trimmed by 0 bases and 0 bases, with 11 bases remaining between them. CDR1 MNHEY and CDR2 SVGEGT come from the germline V gene. The CDR3 consists of 16 residues. CDR3 sequence (DNA): TGTGCCAGCAGTTACTCGGCGGGGACCCCTAACTATGGCTACACCTTC. Translation: CASSYSAGTPNYGYTF.

The V and J genes are TRBV5-1 and TRBJ2-4; possibly TRBD2 for D (5 bases). V dropped 4 bases and J dropped 7 bases, with 18 bases sitting between them. Germline V CDR1 and CDR2: SGHRS, YFSETQ. This CDR3 spans 15 amino acids. The CDR3 bases are TGCGCCAGCAGCCGCGAGGCAGGAGGATCCAACATTCAGTACTTC. It encodes CASSREAGGSNIQYF.

This clone was observed a handful of times. The CDR3 is CASSSGQGEQYF. The CDR3 DNA is TGTGCCAGCAGCTCGGGACAGGGCGAGCAGTACTTC. The rearrangement joins TRBV7-8 to TRBJ2-7, with 9 bases aligning to TRBD1. J lost 6 bases, V lost 4 bases, and 1 base had no gene match. The CDR3 has 12 amino acids. Germline loops: CDR1 SGHVS, CDR2 FQNEAQ.

The chain carries TRBV12-5 and TRBJ2-7; D is unresolved. The CDR3 covers 13 residues. Germline V gene data show CDR1 as LGHNT and CDR2 as FRNRAP. V was cut by 5 bases and J by 4 bases, with 12 bases left in between. The CDR3 spells CASGTPGWYEQYF. The CDR3 nucleotides read TGTGCTAGTGGTACCCCCGGTTGGTACGAGCAGTACTTC.

This chain links TRBV6-2 or TRBV6-3 with TRBJ1-5, with D uncertain. Trimming took off 3 bases at V and 0 bases at J, with 6 bases between the two ends. Germline CDR1 and CDR2: MNHEY and SVGEGT. The CDR3 has 14 residues. The CDR3 reads CASSYRGSNQPQHF. The CDR3 DNA sequence: TGTGCCAGCAGTTATCGGGGTAGCAATCAGCCCCAGCATTTT.